This note documents a single T cell receptor beta chain sequence. Its antigen remains unknown. The method was immunoSEQ multiplex PCR; TCRdb's version includes in-frame clones alone and lacks a portion of them. This sample has tens of thousands of clones, with roughly 60% found just once. These data are taken from a study of radiation and T cells in renal cell carcinoma. The study's findings and limits: Irradiated tumors had higher TCR clonality than control tumors. Irradiated tumors held more dominant CDR3 motifs than control tumors.

Germline V CDR1 and CDR2: MNHEY, SVGAGI. The CDR3 runs 15 residues. Trimming cost V 4 bases and J 1 base, with 11 bases left between them. Specified treatment: treatment-naive control, cytoreductive nephrectomy. Control samples are tumors resected by cytoreductive nephrectomy without prior radiation. Control tumor donors were a few females and roughly ten males, median age roughly 62 years. The chain employs TRBV6-5 and TRBJ1-3; no reliable D call. The material sequenced was tumor tissue, taken from a patient whose treatment was nephrectomy without radiotherapy. The TCR originated in a middle-aged man with renal cell carcinoma. Written as DNA, the CDR3 is TGTGCCAGCAGTTCGGACCGAAAATCTGGAAACACCATATATTTT. Translated, it gives CASSSDRKSGNTIYF.